This T cell receptor (beta chain) was recorded in a study of T cell clonality in common variable immunodeficiency. Heparinized whole blood, about 5 to 8.5 ml, came from each donor. The CDR3 covers 14 residues. Germline V gives CDR1 SGHAT, CDR2 FQNNGV. V was shortened by 3 bases and J by 0 bases, with 6 bases between the two germline ends. Measured with immunoSEQ multiplex PCR; TCRdb has only the in-frame clones, and not every one. The sample shows approximately 50,000 clones, none of them appearing just once. Study-wide findings and caveats: Authors noted CVID clonality's cause needs subpopulation repertoire sequencing.

With regard to this clone: Its antigen is currently unknown. From the germline J gene comes the end of the CDR3, since the read stops 3 residues before it.

The clonotype originates from a person between 18 and 75 years old in good health. The V call is TRBV11-2, the J call TRBJ2-1, with D uncertain. Sequencing input: peripheral blood mononuclear cells. The covered CDR3 bases are TGTGCCAGCAGCTTGGCTAGCTCCTACAATGAG. It codes for CASSLASSYNE. The complete CDR3 protein is CASSLASSYNEQFF. The full variable domain, with the rest looked up from reference TRBV11-2 and TRBJ2-1, is EAGVAQSPRYKIIEKRQSVAFWCNPISGHATLYWYQQILGQGPKLLIQFQNNGVVDDSQLPKDRFSAERLKGVDSTLKIQPAKLEDSAVYLCASSLASSYNEQFFGPGTRLTVL.